What follows is one T cell receptor (beta chain) and its context. Its antigen remains unknown. Generated by immunoSEQ multiplex PCR, the TCRdb table keeps only in-frame clones and is missing some. The data hold some 250,000 clones, with roughly 87% observed a single time. V lost 1 base, J lost 7 bases, and 10 bases lay in between. The CDR3 has 14 amino acids. Germline values: CDR1 LNHDA, CDR2 SQIVND (reference sequence). This sample was included in a study of cytomegalovirus exposure and HLA in healthy donors. Whole-study context: The same platform was used for the 130 or so validation repertoires as for the 650 to 700 first-cohort repertoires, as reported in a later analysis. Study-level points and caveats: For cytomegalovirus status, the classifier reportedly gave diagnoses with high specificity and sensitivity. Rare TCR sequences predominated, though certain public TCRs were found in many donors.

The donors were members of the validation cohort, which comprised 90 to 150 subjects and was separate from the first cohort of roughly 700 subjects. V gene TRBV19 combines with J gene TRBJ1-4; TRBD1 might be the D (5 bases). The source is a woman in her thirties in good health and CMV-seronegative. Sample: PBMCs. The CDR3 DNA follows: TGTGCCAGTAGTATAGGGGGGGTCGGTGAAAAACTGTTTTTT. Translating it yields CASSIGGVGEKLFF.